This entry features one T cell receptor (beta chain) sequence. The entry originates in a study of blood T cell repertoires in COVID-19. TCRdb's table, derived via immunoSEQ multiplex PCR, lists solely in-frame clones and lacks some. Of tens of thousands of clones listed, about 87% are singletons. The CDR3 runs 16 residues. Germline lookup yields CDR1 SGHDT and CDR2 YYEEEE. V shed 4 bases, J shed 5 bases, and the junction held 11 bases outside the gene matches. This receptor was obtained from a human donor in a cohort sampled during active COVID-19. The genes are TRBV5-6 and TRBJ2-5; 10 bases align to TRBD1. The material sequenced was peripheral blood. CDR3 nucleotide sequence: TGTGCCAGCAGCAGGAGACAGGGGGCGTCTGGGGAGACCCAGTACTTC. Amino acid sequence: CASSRRQGASGETQYF.